Shown below are 8 T cell receptor beta chains from a single sample sequenced in a study of cytomegalovirus exposure and HLA in healthy donors. PCR primers comprised 60 Vbeta and 13 Jbeta primers. The method was immunoSEQ multiplex PCR; TCRdb's version includes in-frame clones alone and lacks a portion of them. The table records more than 60,000 clones, 74% of them present only once. Sequencing was done on a sample of PBMCs. These receptors were obtained from a man in his forties in good health and CMV-seropositive.

The rearrangement uses TRBV15 and TRBJ2-7; D perhaps matches TRBD1 (6 bases). V shed 5 bases and J shed 1 base, with 12 bases lying between them. The CDR3 is 14 amino acids. Germline CDR1 and CDR2: LNHNV and YYDKDF (reference sequence). The CDR3 DNA is TGTGCCACCAGCGAGGACAGTTTTTCCTACGAGCAGTACTTC. Translation gives CATSEDSFSYEQYF.

The chain combines TRBV2 with TRBJ1-3, with 10 bases identical to TRBD1. Germline-derived CDR1 and CDR2 are SNHLY and FYNNEI. The CDR3 covers 15 residues. The ends lost 11 bases at V and 4 bases at J; junction bases unmatched: 11. CDR3 nucleotides: TGTGCCGGAGATCCGGGACAGGGGAAGGGAAACACCATATATTTT. As protein: CAGDPGQGKGNTIYF.

The rearrangement joins TRBV7-7 to TRBJ2-5; 7 bases match TRBD2. V lost 5 bases, J lost 4 bases, and 7 bases stayed unmatched. CDR1 SSHAT and CDR2 FNYEAQ come from the germline V gene (reference sequence). CDR3 length: 14 amino acids. CDR3 DNA: TGTGCCAGCAGCCGCGGGGGTTCAGGAGAGACCCAGTACTTC. As protein: CASSRGGSGETQYF.

The gene calls are TRBV7-6 and TRBJ2-3, with a possible D match to TRBD1 (6 bases). Germline V gene data show CDR1 as SGHVS and CDR2 as FNYEAQ. V lost 7 bases and J 4 bases, leaving 12 bases between the germline ends. This CDR3 has 13 residues. CDR3 bases: TGTGCCAGCACCGGTGGGGGCCCAGATACGCAGTATTTT. Its translation: CASTGGGPDTQYF.

The chain carries TRBV25-1 and TRBJ1-4, with 11 bases identical to TRBD1. CDR3 length: 15 residues. Per the germline V gene, CDR1 is MGHDK and CDR2 is SYGVNS. The junction had 3 bases not matched to a gene; V was cut back by 2 bases and J by 7 bases. The CDR3 nucleotides read TGTGCCAGCAGTGAAGGAGGGACAGGGGGTGAAAAACTGTTTTTT. Translation: CASSEGGTGGEKLFF.

The chain is built from TRBV12-2 and TRBJ2-7; the table's D call of TRBD1 was not tested on the DNA. TRBV12-2 is reported as a pseudogene. The CDR3 is made up of 17 amino acids. The CDR3 DNA is TGTGCAAGTCGCTCGAGCAGATCAGGGGGAGGAAACTACGAGCAGTACTTC. It specifies CASRSSRSGGGNYEQYF.

This clone came up once. V usage is TRBV11-2 and J usage is TRBJ2-7; D gene uncertain. There are 14 residues in the CDR3. Germline assignment: CDR1 SGHAT and CDR2 FQNNGV. V was cut by 3 bases and J by 2 bases, with 11 bases left in between. The CDR3 bases are TGTGCCAGCAGCTTTAACACGAACGCCTACGAGCAGTACTTC. Amino acid sequence: CASSFNTNAYEQYF.

The rearrangement uses TRBV12-2 and TRBJ2-7; TRBD1 was called by the table and not checked on the DNA. TRBV12-2 is an annotated pseudogene. The CDR3 runs to 13 residues. CDR3 region: CASRLQGSYEQYF. The CDR3 region has the DNA TGTGCAAGTCGCTTACAGGGATCGTACGAGCAGTACTTC.